The entry below gives a single TCR beta chain sequence along with its context. Its specificity is not known. The data stem from a study of regulatory T cells in long-lasting Graves disease. Notes on the study in general: Among samples with persistent disease, TRBV28, TRBJ1-2 and TRBJ2-5 were favored.

CDR3-region Arm-PCR and iRepertoire HTBI primers produced the TCR beta libraries. From the multiplex PCR reads, TCRdb called clonotypes with MiXCR, one entry per CDR3 protein. The top ten hold 40% to 55% of the sample, which has more than 650,000 distinct CDR3 sequences, about 30% seen once. Time point specified: persistent/refractory GD, antithyroid drugs over 5 years with positive TRAb. TCR sequences were obtained from RNA taken from PBMCs. The CDR3 length is 12 residues. Germline CDR1 and CDR2: SQVTM and ANQGSEA. Trimming removed 7 bases at V and 2 bases at J, with 11 bases between. The sample was peripheral blood mononuclear cells (PBMCs), taken when the disease was refractory, from a patient treated with antithyroid drugs. The TCR was taken from a female donor with Graves disease. The chain uses TRBV29-1 and TRBJ1-2; no clear D gene. The CDR3 nucleotides are TGCAGCGCCGAGGTAGGGAACTATGGCTACACCTTC. It specifies CSAEVGNYGYTF.